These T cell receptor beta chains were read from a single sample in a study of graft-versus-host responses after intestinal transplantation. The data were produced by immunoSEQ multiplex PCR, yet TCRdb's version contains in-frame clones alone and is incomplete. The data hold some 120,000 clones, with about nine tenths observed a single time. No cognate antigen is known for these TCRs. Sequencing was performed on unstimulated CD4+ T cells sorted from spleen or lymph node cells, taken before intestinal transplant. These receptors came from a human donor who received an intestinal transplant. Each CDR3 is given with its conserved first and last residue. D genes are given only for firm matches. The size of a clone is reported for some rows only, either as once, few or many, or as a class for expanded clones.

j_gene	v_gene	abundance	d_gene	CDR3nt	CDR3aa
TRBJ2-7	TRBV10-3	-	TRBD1	TGTGCCATCAGTGAGTCCGGGACAGGGGGCGACGAGCAGTACTTC	CAISESGTGGDEQYF
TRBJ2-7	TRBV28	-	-	TGTGCCAGCAGTTTGGCAGGGTTTGGCTACGAGCAGTACTTC	CASSLAGFGYEQYF
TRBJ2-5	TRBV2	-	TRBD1	TGTGCCAGCAGACCGTGGACAGGGGGGAAAGAGACCCAGTACTTC	CASRPWTGGKETQYF
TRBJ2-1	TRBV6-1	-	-	TGTGCCAGCAGTGAAGCGCTTGGTTTGCGCGATGAGCAGTTCTTC	CASSEALGLRDEQFF
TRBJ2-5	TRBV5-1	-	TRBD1	TGCGCCAGCAGCCTGACCGGGACAGGGCAACACCAGCAGTACTTC	CASSLTGTGQHQQYF
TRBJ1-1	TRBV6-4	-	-	TGTGCCAGCAAAGAGGGCAGGGGCACTGAAGCTTTCTTT	CASKEGRGTEAFF
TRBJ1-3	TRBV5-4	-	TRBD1	TGTGCCAGCAGCTTGACAGGGGCTGGAAACACCATATATTTT	CASSLTGAGNTIYF
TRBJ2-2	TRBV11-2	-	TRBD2	TGTGCCAGCAGCTTAGGCCTAGCGGGGTCCGGGGAGCTGTTTTTT	CASSLGLAGSGELFF
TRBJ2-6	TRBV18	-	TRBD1	TGTGCCAGCTCACCAGTGGTTGGACAGGGGTATGGGGCCAACGTCCTGACTTTC	CASSPVVGQGYGANVLTF
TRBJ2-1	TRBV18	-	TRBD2	TGTGCCAGCTCCCCCTCAGGGACTAGGAGTTTTCATGAGCAGTTCTTC	CASSPSGTRSFHEQFF
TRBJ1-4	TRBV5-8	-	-	TGTGCCAGCAGCTACCTTGAGTGGTCTAATGAAAAACTGTTTTTT	CASSYLEWSNEKLFF
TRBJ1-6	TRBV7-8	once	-	TGTGCCAGCAGCTTAGCGATCAGGGGTAATTCACCCCTCCACTTT	CASSLAIRGNSPLHF
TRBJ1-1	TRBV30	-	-	TGTGCCTGGAGTGTACTCGCTGAAGCTTTCTTT	CAWSVLAEAFF
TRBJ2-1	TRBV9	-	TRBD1	TGTGCCAGCAGCTTAACCGGGACAGGGGATTACAATGAGCAGTTCTTC	CASSLTGTGDYNEQFF
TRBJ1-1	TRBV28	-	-	TGTGCCAGCTCTGGGCGGAACACTGAAGCTTTCTTT	CASSGRNTEAFF
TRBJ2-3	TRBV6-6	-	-	TGTGCCAGCAGTTACTCGCCCCGGGCGCAGTATTTT	CASSYSPRAQYF
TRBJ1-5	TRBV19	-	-	TGTGCCAGTAGTATACAGGGCAACGTGAATCAGCCCCAGCATTTT	CASSIQGNVNQPQHF
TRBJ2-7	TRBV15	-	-	TGTGCCACCTGGGACGACAGGCGGACCTACGAGCAGTACTTC	CATWDDRRTYEQYF
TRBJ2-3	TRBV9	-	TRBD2	TGTGCCAGCAGTAAAGGACTAGCGCCAGATACGCAGTATTTT	CASSKGLAPDTQYF
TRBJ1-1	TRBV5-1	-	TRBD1	TGCGCCAGCAGCTTGGATGTCGGACAGGGGGGGAACACTGAAGCTTTCTTT	CASSLDVGQGGNTEAFF
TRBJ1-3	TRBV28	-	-	TGTGCCACCCATTCCGCGGGCTACTCTGGAAACACCATATATTTT	CATHSAGYSGNTIYF
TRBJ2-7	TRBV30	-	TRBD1	TGTGCCTGGAGCCCGGACAGGGGCTACGAGCAGTACTTC	CAWSPDRGYEQYF
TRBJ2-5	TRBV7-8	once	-	TGTGCCAGCAGCTTAATCTTCGCCGGGGGTTGGGGACAAGAGACCCAGTACTTC	CASSLIFAGGWGQETQYF
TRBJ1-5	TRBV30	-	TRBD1	TGTGCCTGGAGTCCCAGGGGGAGAGGGACAGGCAATCAGCCCCAGCATTTT	CAWSPRGRGTGNQPQHF
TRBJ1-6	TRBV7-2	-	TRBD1	TGTGCCAGCAGCTTAGAACGTATGGGACAGATTAATTCACCCCTCCACTTT	CASSLERMGQINSPLHF
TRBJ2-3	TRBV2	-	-	TGTGCCAGCGCCCAAGGGGAGGCCACAGATACGCAGTATTTT	CASAQGEATDTQYF
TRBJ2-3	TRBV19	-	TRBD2	TGTGCCAGTAGCAACCCCGGGACTAGCGGGAACACAGATACGCAGTATTTT	CASSNPGTSGNTDTQYF
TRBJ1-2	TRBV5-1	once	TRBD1	TGCGCCAGCAGCTTAGGGACAGGGACTAACTATGGCTACACCTTC	CASSLGTGTNYGYTF
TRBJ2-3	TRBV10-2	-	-	TGCGCCAGCAGGGAGACTAGCACAGATACGCAGTATTTT	CASRETSTDTQYF
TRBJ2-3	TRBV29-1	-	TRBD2	TGCAGCGTTGTAGCGGGATCCCTCCCAGATACGCAGTATTTT	CSVVAGSLPDTQYF
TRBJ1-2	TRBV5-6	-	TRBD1	TGTGCCAGCAGCTTGCCGGGACAGGGGGACCACTATGGCTACACCTTC	CASSLPGQGDHYGYTF
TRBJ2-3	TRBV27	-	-	TGTGCCAGCAGCCTCTTACAGGTCACAGATACGCAGTATTTT	CASSLLQVTDTQYF
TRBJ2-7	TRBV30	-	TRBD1	TGTGCCTGGAGTGTACAACAGGGGCCCTACGAGCAGTACTTC	CAWSVQQGPYEQYF
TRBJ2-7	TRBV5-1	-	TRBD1	TGCGCCAGCAGCCCCTGGACAGGGGTCCCCCACGAGCAGTACTTC	CASSPWTGVPHEQYF
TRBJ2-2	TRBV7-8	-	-	TGTGCCAGCAGCTCCCGGGCCGACAGGAGCCCGAACACCGGGGAGCTGTTTTTT	CASSSRADRSPNTGELFF
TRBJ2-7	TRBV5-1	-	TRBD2	TGCGCCAGCAGTCAAGGACTAGCGGGAGACCCTTCCTACGAGCAGTACTTC	CASSQGLAGDPSYEQYF
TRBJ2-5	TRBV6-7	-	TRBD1	TGTGCCAGCAGTTACTCGATAATATGTGCGAGGGACAGGGATCAAGAGACCCAGTACTTC	CASSYSIICARDRDQETQYF
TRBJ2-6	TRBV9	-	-	TGTGCCAGCAGCGTCCAGGGAAGTGCTGGGGCCAACGTCCTGACTTTC	CASSVQGSAGANVLTF
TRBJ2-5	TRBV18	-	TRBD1	TGTGCCAGCTCACTAAACAGGGGAGAGACCCAGTACTTC	CASSLNRGETQYF
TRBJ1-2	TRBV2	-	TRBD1	TGTGCCAGCAGTGAGGAGGGGGCGATAATGAAGGGCTACACCTTC	CASSEEGAIMKGYTF
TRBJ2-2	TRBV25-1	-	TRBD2	TGTGCCAGCAGTGAAGCTAGCGGGAGGATCGGGGAGCTGTTTTTT	CASSEASGRIGELFF
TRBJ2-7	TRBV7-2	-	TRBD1	TGTGCCAGCAGCTTGTGGGTCACTCGACGGACAGGGGAATCCTACGAGCAGTACTTC	CASSLWVTRRTGESYEQYF
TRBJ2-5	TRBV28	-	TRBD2	TGTGCCAGCAGTCTCGGGGGGAACGGGGAGACCCAGTACTTC	CASSLGGNGETQYF
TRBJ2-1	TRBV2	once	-	TGTGCCAGCAAGGGGGGGGCGGCCTACAATGAGCAGTTCTTC	CASKGGAAYNEQFF
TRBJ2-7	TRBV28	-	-	TGTGCCAGCAGTTTCTACTTGGGGCAGGGGATCTACGAGCAGTACTTC	CASSFYLGQGIYEQYF
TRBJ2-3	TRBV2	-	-	TGTGCCAGCAGTGACGGAGTATCAGATACGCAGTATTTT	CASSDGVSDTQYF
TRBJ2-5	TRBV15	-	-	TGTGCCACCAGCAGACCCCGACAGTTGGAGACCCAGTACTTC	CATSRPRQLETQYF